These 13 T cell receptor beta chains originate from one sample sequenced in a study of blood T cell repertoires in COVID-19. Using immunoSEQ multiplex PCR, the repertoire was profiled, and TCRdb retains in-frame clones only, with some absent. The sample has more than 90,000 clones, around four fifths seen once. Sequenced: peripheral blood. The receptor set was obtained from a man between 70 and 80 years old with acute or convalescent COVID-19.

Only a few counts were recorded for this clone. The chain has TRBV7-3 and TRBJ2-7; 11 bases are a match to TRBD1. Trimming at V came to 0 bases and at J to 5 bases, leaving 3 bases not matched to a gene. Germline V gives CDR1 SGHTA, CDR2 FQGTGA. This CDR3 has 15 residues. This chain's CDR3 is CASSLTGTGGNEQYF. Here the CDR3 DNA reads TGTGCCAGCAGCTTAACCGGGACAGGGGGGAACGAGCAGTACTTC.

The chain links TRBV18 to TRBJ1-1; 7 bases align to TRBD1. The V gene end was trimmed by 5 bases and the J gene end by 4 bases; junction bases not matched to a gene: 10. From germline, CDR1 is KGHSH and CDR2 LQKENI. CDR3 length equals 15 residues. The CDR3 protein is CASSVVAGGGTEAFF. For the CDR3, the DNA is TGTGCCAGCTCAGTGGTGGCAGGGGGAGGCACTGAAGCTTTCTTT.

V gene TRBV27 combines with J gene TRBJ1-2, with 7 bases aligning to TRBD1. Germline values: CDR1 MNHEY, CDR2 SMNVEV (reference sequence). V trimming: 1 base; J trimming: 4 bases; junction bases outside the gene matches: 3. This CDR3 region has 14 residues. The CDR3 reads CASSLYNRGYGYTF. The CDR3 DNA follows: TGTGCCAGCAGTTTATATAACAGGGGCTATGGCTACACCTTC.

The J gene is TRBJ1-2, the V gene TRBV5-6, with D possibly TRBD1 on 5 matching bases. The CDR3 spans 17 residues. V lost 4 bases and J lost 0, with 19 bases in between. Germline V CDR1 and CDR2: SGHDT, YYEEEE. The CDR3 DNA follows: TGTGCCAGCAGCCCGGGACGGGGGGTCAGGTCTAACTATGGCTACACCTTC. This codes for CASSPGRGVRSNYGYTF.

The rearrangement uses TRBV27 and TRBJ2-3; 8 nucleotides line up with TRBD1. The germline CDR1 and CDR2 sequences are MNHEY and SMNVEV (reference sequence). This CDR3 has 18 residues. Trimming at V came to 8 bases and at J to 5 bases, leaving 21 bases not matched to a gene. CDR3 residues: CASQIRRDQGAARDTQYF. The CDR3, as DNA: TGTGCCAGCCAGATCAGAAGGGACCAGGGGGCGGCCAGAGATACGCAGTATTTT.

The chain recombines TRBV4-2 with TRBJ1-2; D is ambiguous. Germline V gene sequence: CDR1 LGHNA, CDR2 YNFKEQ. This CDR3 has 15 amino acids. Trimming took 2 bases from V and 5 from J, leaving 15 bases between them. The DNA for the CDR3 is TGTGCCAGCAGCCAAAAGGCGGGGTCGGGGTATGGCTACACCTTC. Its protein product is CASSQKAGSGYGYTF.

This rearrangement joins TRBV10-3 to TRBJ2-7, with 7 bases identical to TRBD2. V was pared by 2 bases and J by 3 bases, with 4 bases of the junction left unmatched. Germline lookup yields CDR1 ENHRY and CDR2 SYGVKD. The CDR3 runs to 14 residues. In DNA form, the CDR3 reads TGTGCCATCAGTGAGGGCGGGAGTCTCTACGAGCAGTACTTC. This sequence encodes CAISEGGSLYEQYF.

The chain has TRBV10-3 and TRBJ2-3; the match to TRBD2 covers 8 bases. The germline CDR1 and CDR2 sequences are ENHRY and SYGVKD. The CDR3 runs to 13 residues. V was pared by 10 bases and J by 5 bases, with 8 bases of the junction left unmatched. In DNA form, the CDR3 reads TGTGCCACCTTAGCGGGGCTGGGAGATACGCAGTATTTT. Residues: CATLAGLGDTQYF.

This clone was found once. The chain employs TRBV28 and TRBJ2-2, with a tentative D call TRBD2 (7 bases). CDR1 is MDHEN, CDR2 SYDVKM, per germline. Trimming pared 5 bases from V and 3 bases from J, leaving 13 bases between. The CDR3 spans 15 residues. CDR3 region: CASSRGGAHTGELFF. The CDR3 coding sequence is TGTGCCAGCAGTAGGGGGGGAGCGCACACCGGGGAGCTGTTTTTT.

J is TRBJ1-2 and V is TRBV28; no clear D. The germline gives CDR1 MDHEN, CDR2 SYDVKM. This CDR3 is 12 amino acids long. The ends were cut back, 7 bases at V and 8 bases at J, with 14 bases in the middle. CDR3 DNA: TGTGCCAGCACCCATCCGCAGAACGGCTACACCTTC. Protein product: CASTHPQNGYTF.

CDR3 protein: CASSRTGLDYGYTF. CDR3 in DNA: TGTGCCAGCAGCCGTACAGGTTTGGACTATGGCTACACCTTC. The chain joins TRBV7-9 to TRBJ1-2, with D perhaps matching TRBD1 (5 bases). CDR1 and CDR2 (germline): SEHNR, FQNEAQ (reference sequence). This CDR3 is built from 14 residues. The germline V and J ends were trimmed by 5 bases and 3 bases, with 13 bases remaining between them. The entire variable domain, with the rest obtained from reference TRBV7-9 and TRBJ1-2, is as follows: DTGVSQNPRHKITKRGQNVTFRCDPISEHNRLYWYRQTLGQGPEFLTYFQNEAQLEKSRLLSDRFSAERPKGSFSTLEIQRTEQGDSAMYLCASSRTGLDYGYTFGSGTRLTVV.

The genes are TRBV5-5 and TRBJ2-1, with D possibly being TRBD2 (7 bases). The CDR3 totals 15 residues. V shed 1 base and J shed 7 bases, with 15 bases lying between them. Germline assignment: CDR1 SGHKS and CDR2 YYEKEE (reference sequence). The CDR3 here is CASSLSGGLRNEQFF. In nucleotides, the CDR3 is TGTGCCAGCAGCTTGTCGGGGGGCCTGAGGAATGAGCAGTTCTTC.

This clone turned up a few times. This chain connects TRBV10-3 to TRBJ1-6; 8 bases agree with TRBD1. CDR3 size: 14 residues. CDR1 ENHRY and CDR2 SYGVKD come from the germline V gene. Trimming took 7 bases from V and 5 from J; bases not matched to a gene: 4. CDR3 protein: CAITDRANNSPLHF. CDR3 in DNA: TGTGCCATCACGGACAGGGCAAATAATTCACCCCTCCACTTT.